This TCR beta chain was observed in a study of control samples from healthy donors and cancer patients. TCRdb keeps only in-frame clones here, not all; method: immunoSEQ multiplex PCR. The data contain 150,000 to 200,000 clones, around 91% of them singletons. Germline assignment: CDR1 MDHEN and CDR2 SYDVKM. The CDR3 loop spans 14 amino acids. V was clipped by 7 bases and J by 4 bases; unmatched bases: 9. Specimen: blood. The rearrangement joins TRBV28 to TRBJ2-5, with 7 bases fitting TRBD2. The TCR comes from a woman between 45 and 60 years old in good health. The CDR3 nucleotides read TGTGCCAGCAATATAGCGGGCCAAGGAGAGACCCAGTACTTC. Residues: CASNIAGQGETQYF.